A single sample gave rise to the 14 T cell receptor beta chains below, sequenced in a study of control samples from healthy donors and cancer patients. Assay: immunoSEQ multiplex PCR; the TCRdb copy retains only in-frame clones and omits some. The sample shows more than 50,000 clones, less than 95% of them seen only once. The sequenced sample consisted of PBMCs. All receptors come from a woman between 50 and 59 years old with colorectal cancer.

The chain is built from TRBV3-1 (or the pseudogene TRBV3-2) and TRBJ2-5; D call uncertain. Between the trimmed V and J ends, which lost 5 bases and 5 bases, there was a span of 21 bases. The V gene's germline CDR1 is LGHDT and CDR2 YNNKEL (reference sequence). The CDR3 consists of 16 residues. CDR3 in DNA: TGTGCCAGCAGCTCAACTTCCGTGAGGAACCGGGAGACCCAGTACTTC. This sequence encodes CASSSTSVRNRETQYF.

This clone was seen only once. The rearrangement links TRBV28 to TRBJ2-7; 7 bases align to TRBD2. The CDR3 is 16 amino acids. V lost 7 bases to trimming and J lost 2 bases; unmatched junction nucleotides: 14. The V gene's germline CDR1 is MDHEN and CDR2 SYDVKM. The CDR3 nucleotides read TGTGCCAGCACCACGACAATGGGAGGGTGGCCCTACGAGCAGTACTTC. Translated: CASTTTMGGWPYEQYF.

The gene calls are TRBV18 and TRBJ2-7; D gene ambiguous. V shed 3 bases and J shed 2 bases, with 14 bases lying between them. The germline V gene encodes CDR1 KGHSH and CDR2 LQKENI. This CDR3 region has 15 residues. In DNA form, the CDR3 reads TGTGCCAGCTCACCGGAGAGCGTCCCGACCTACGAGCAGTACTTC. This gives the protein CASSPESVPTYEQYF. Based on the CDR3 plus reference TRBV18 and TRBJ2-7, the full variable domain is NAGVMQNPRHLVRRRGQEARLRCSPMKGHSHVYWYRQLPEEGLKFMVYLQKENIIDESGMPKERFSAEFPKEGPSILRIQQVVRGDSAAYFCASSPESVPTYEQYFGPGTRLTVT.

The J gene is TRBJ1-2, the V gene TRBV18; TRBD1 is a possible D gene (5 bases). Per the germline V gene, CDR1 is KGHSH and CDR2 is LQKENI. V lost 0 bases and J 3 bases, leaving 14 bases between the germline ends. The CDR3 runs 16 residues. The CDR3 protein is CASSPPAGGSDYGYTF. DNA of the CDR3: TGTGCCAGCTCACCACCGGCTGGGGGATCGGACTATGGCTACACCTTC.

V usage is TRBV28 and J usage is TRBJ1-5; D is possibly TRBD1 (5 bases). The CDR3 is made up of 17 amino acids. Germline CDR1 is MDHEN and CDR2 is SYDVKM. V lost 1 base and J lost 0, with 13 bases in between. This CDR3 reads CASSLSRVGLSNQPQHF. The CDR3 DNA follows: TGTGCCAGCAGTTTATCCAGGGTTGGCCTTAGCAATCAGCCCCAGCATTTT.

The chain joins TRBV10-3 to TRBJ2-1, with 12 bases matching TRBD2. Trimming cost V 3 bases and J 3 bases; bases outside gene matches: 12. CDR3 length equals 19 residues. CDR1 ENHRY and CDR2 SYGVKD come from the germline V gene. CDR3 residues: CAISDPFGTSGGLYNEQFF. In DNA form, the CDR3 reads TGTGCCATCAGTGACCCTTTTGGCACTAGCGGGGGGCTCTACAATGAGCAGTTCTTC.

This clone has more than one count but fewer than ten. This sequence joins TRBV18 and TRBJ1-3; D not resolved. V gave up 3 bases and J gave up 0 bases, with 9 bases separating them. This CDR3 is 15 amino acids long. Germline CDR1 is KGHSH and CDR2 is LQKENI. The CDR3 DNA follows: TGTGCCAGCTCACCCTTGGGTCACTCTGGAAACACCATATATTTT. Its translation is CASSPLGHSGNTIYF.

This clone showed up just once. V gene TRBV6-1 combines with J gene TRBJ2-7; a possible D gene is TRBD2 (5 bases). Per the germline V gene, CDR1 is MNHNS and CDR2 is SASEGT. With 1 base removed from V and 3 bases from J, the gap between germline ends came to 19 bases. The CDR3 covers 17 residues. CDR3 sequence: CASSEGARLTGSYEQYF. For the CDR3, the DNA is TGTGCCAGCAGTGAAGGGGCCCGGCTCACGGGGAGCTACGAGCAGTACTTC.

The rearrangement joins TRBV27 to TRBJ2-7; the D gene is possibly TRBD1 (6 bases). The ends were cut back, 6 bases at V and 2 bases at J, with 26 bases in the middle. The germline V gene has CDR1 MNHEY and CDR2 SMNVEV (reference sequence). The CDR3 totals 18 residues. The CDR3, as DNA: TGTGCCAGCAGCCGGTGGGCGTCGCTGACAGGTCCGACCTACGAGCAGTACTTC. It is translated as CASSRWASLTGPTYEQYF.

In this sample, this clone turned up once. This chain connects TRBV5-5 to TRBJ1-2; D gene ambiguous. The CDR3 runs 14 residues. Trimming took 0 bases from V and 0 from J, leaving 6 bases between them. From germline, CDR1 is SGHKS and CDR2 YYEKEE (reference sequence). This CDR3 is CASSLDGANYGYTF. CDR3 DNA: TGTGCCAGCAGCTTGGACGGAGCTAACTATGGCTACACCTTC.

The V call is TRBV5-1, the J call TRBJ1-1; 10 positions match TRBD1. After removal of 2 bases from V and 5 bases from J, the junction contained 6 bases not matched to a gene. Germline V gene lookup returns CDR1 SGHRS and CDR2 YFSETQ. The CDR3 totals 15 residues. CDR3 nucleotide sequence: TGCGCCAGCAGCTTTCGACAGGGGGCAGGTACTGAAGCTTTCTTT. Translation: CASSFRQGAGTEAFF.

The chain is built from TRBV28 and TRBJ2-1; weak D call: TRBD2 (6 bases). V lost 7 bases and J 8 bases, leaving 30 bases between the germline ends. This CDR3 is built from 18 residues. The V gene's germline CDR1 is MDHEN and CDR2 SYDVKM. In nucleotides, the CDR3 is TGTGCCAGCACCCTGCCCCTGATCGGGAGTTTGGTTAGGGATGAGCAGTTCTTC. Translating it yields CASTLPLIGSLVRDEQFF.

The chain uses TRBV6-2 or TRBV6-3 and TRBJ1-1; no firm D call. V lost 0 bases and J 3 bases, leaving 14 bases between the germline ends. The CDR3 has 16 residues. Germline CDR1 MNHEY, CDR2 SVGEGT. CDR3 DNA: TGTGCCAGCAGTTACTCGATTTCCGGGTGGGACACTGAAGCTTTCTTT. Translated, it gives CASSYSISGWDTEAFF.

The chain has TRBV2 and TRBJ1-2; no firm D call. Germline loops: CDR1 SNHLY, CDR2 FYNNEI. Trimming pared 2 bases from V and 4 bases from J, leaving 8 bases between. There are 13 residues in the CDR3. DNA of the CDR3: TGTGCCAGCAGTGAAACTGGCAGCTATGGCTACACCTTC. It encodes CASSETGSYGYTF.